Listed here are 17 T cell receptor beta chains from one sample, sequenced in a study of cytomegalovirus exposure and HLA in healthy donors. Clones were sequenced by immunoSEQ multiplex PCR, and TCRdb holds only the in-frame ones, with some missing. Of 120,000 to 150,000 clones listed, around nine tenths were seen once; the top ten hold less than 9%. The sequenced sample consisted of PBMCs. The receptors here all came from a man aged 18 to 29 in good health and CMV-seropositive.

The chain has TRBV6-6 and TRBJ1-5; perhaps TRBD1 as D (5 bases). Trimming took off 7 bases at V and 0 bases at J, with 13 bases between the two ends. The CDR3 is made up of 15 amino acids. The germline V gene has CDR1 MNHNY and CDR2 SVGAGI (reference sequence). This chain's CDR3 is CASIENRYSNQPQHF. As DNA, the CDR3 is TGTGCCAGCATCGAGAACAGGTATAGCAATCAGCCCCAGCATTTT.

This chain links TRBV5-1 with TRBJ1-1; 7 positions match TRBD1. The J segment lost 1 base and the V segment lost 4 bases, leaving 7 bases of the junction unmatched. The CDR3 contains 15 residues. Germline V CDR1 and CDR2: SGHRS, YFSETQ. The CDR3: CASSIGQAGNTEAFF. The CDR3 nucleotides read TGCGCCAGCAGCATAGGACAGGCGGGGAACACTGAAGCTTTCTTT.

CDR3 coding DNA: TGCGCCAGCAGCTTGGGGACAAGCCCCGAAGCTTTCTTT. Translated: CASSLGTSPEAFF. J is TRBJ1-1 and V is TRBV5-1; D perhaps matches TRBD1 (5 bases). V was clipped by 0 bases and J by 8 bases, with 11 bases between them. CDR3 length equals 13 residues. The germline V gene encodes CDR1 SGHRS and CDR2 YFSETQ.

This clone was recorded once. The chain is built from TRBV10-3 and TRBJ2-1; TRBD2 aligns across 7 bases. In germline, CDR1 is ENHRY, CDR2 SYGVKD. V dropped 5 bases and J dropped 2; count of bases not matched to a gene: 6. The CDR3 has 15 residues. CDR3 coding DNA: TGTGCCATCAGTAGGCTAGCGGTCACCTACAATGAGCAGTTCTTC. This sequence encodes CAISRLAVTYNEQFF.

The chain has TRBV28 and TRBJ1-5; no clear D gene. The length of the CDR3 is 16 residues. Trimming pared 6 bases from V and 3 bases from J, leaving 18 bases between. Germline loops: CDR1 MDHEN, CDR2 SYDVKM. CDR3 DNA sequence: TGTGCCAGCAGGTCGCGCAGGAGGGTTGACAATCAGCCCCAGCATTTT. Translating it yields CASRSRRRVDNQPQHF.

A single count supports this clone. The CDR3 loop is CAISGEGVPYNEQFF. DNA of the CDR3: TGTGCCATCAGTGGGGAGGGAGTTCCCTACAATGAGCAGTTCTTC. The J gene is TRBJ2-1, the V gene TRBV10-3; 7 positions agree with TRBD2. Germline V gene sequence: CDR1 ENHRY, CDR2 SYGVKD. Trimming cost V 4 bases and J 2 bases; bases outside gene matches: 5. The CDR3 covers 15 residues.

The chain is built from TRBV9 and TRBJ2-7, with TRBD2 as a possible D gene (5 bases). This CDR3 spans 13 amino acids. V lost 0 bases and J lost 5, with 9 bases in between. Per the germline V gene, CDR1 is SGDLS and CDR2 is YYNGEE. The CDR3 region is CASSVALADEQYF. DNA for the CDR3: TGTGCCAGCAGCGTAGCTCTAGCAGACGAGCAGTACTTC.

The chain has TRBV29-1 and TRBJ2-1, with D perhaps TRBD2 (6 bases). CDR1 and CDR2 (germline): SQVTM, ANQGSEA. Trimming pared 5 bases from V and 8 bases from J, leaving 22 bases between. This CDR3 contains 15 residues. The CDR3 region is CSVILRDGGSDEQFF. CDR3 in DNA: TGCAGCGTTATTTTGAGGGACGGGGGATCGGATGAGCAGTTCTTC.

CDR3 protein: CASSYGDSSNEKLFF. CDR3 nucleotides: TGTGCCAGCAGTTACGGAGACTCCTCTAATGAAAAACTGTTTTTT. The chain uses TRBV6-6 and TRBJ1-4; D unclear. V was pared by 2 bases and J by 3 bases, with 10 bases between. Germline-derived CDR1 and CDR2 are MNHNY and SVGAGI (reference sequence). The CDR3 is 15 amino acids.

This clone was detected once. The CDR3: CASSQGGLAGRETQYF. The CDR3 nucleotides read TGTGCCAGCAGCCAAGGTGGACTAGCGGGAAGAGAGACCCAGTACTTC. The V and J genes are TRBV4-2 and TRBJ2-5, with 12 bases identical to TRBD2. The CDR3 contains 16 residues. V was clipped by 1 base and J by 4 bases; unmatched bases: 4. Germline values: CDR1 LGHNA, CDR2 YNFKEQ.

The rearrangement links TRBV18 to TRBJ1-5; D perhaps matches TRBD1 (6 bases). Germline CDR1 is KGHSH and CDR2 is LQKENI. CDR3 length: 13 amino acids. Trimming removed 2 bases from V and 5 bases from J, with 7 bases in between. The CDR3 DNA follows: TGTGCCAGCTCACCAGAGGGGGATCAGCCCCAGCATTTT. This codes for CASSPEGDQPQHF.

Notes on this clone: In the same sample, other DNA sequences code for this CDR3. The chain joins TRBV6-1 to TRBJ2-7; 7 positions agree with TRBD2. This CDR3 is built from 14 residues. The germline V gene encodes CDR1 MNHNS and CDR2 SASEGT. The J segment lost 3 bases and the V segment lost 0 bases, leaving 2 bases of the junction unmatched. This CDR3 is CASSEAGGSYEQYF. CDR3 coding DNA: TGTGCCAGCAGTGAAGCGGGGGGGAGCTACGAGCAGTACTTC.

The chain links TRBV6-6 to TRBJ1-2; D is ambiguous. Deletions cut 4 bases from V and 3 bases from J, with 3 bases between. This CDR3 spans 11 amino acids. CDR1 MNHNY and CDR2 SVGAGI come from the germline V gene (reference sequence). The CDR3 nucleotides read TGTGCCAGCAGTTCTTACTATGGCTACACCTTC. As protein: CASSSYYGYTF.

The rearrangement joins TRBV5-1 to TRBJ1-1, with a possible D match to TRBD1 (5 bases). V gave up 1 base and J gave up 4 bases, with 8 bases separating them. The CDR3 totals 13 residues. From germline, CDR1 is SGHRS and CDR2 YFSETQ. DNA of the CDR3: TGCGCCAGCAGCTTGCGACAGCTCACTGAAGCTTTCTTT. As protein: CASSLRQLTEAFF.

This clone was seen a single time. The J gene is TRBJ1-2, the V gene TRBV25-1; 8 bases are shared with TRBD1. CDR1 and CDR2 from the germline V gene are MGHDK and SYGVNS. This CDR3 contains 15 residues. V was pared by 2 bases and J by 3 bases, with 5 bases of the junction left unmatched. Here the CDR3 reads CASSEGTGGHYGYTF. The CDR3 bases are TGTGCCAGCAGTGAAGGAACAGGGGGACACTATGGCTACACCTTC.

The chain links TRBV11-3 to TRBJ1-3; D gene unclear. Trimming shortened V by 1 base and J by 7 bases, and 14 bases separated the two germline ends. Per the germline V gene, CDR1 is SGHNT and CDR2 is YENEEA. The CDR3 is 15 residues long. This CDR3 is CASSLVGPGINTIYF. The CDR3 DNA is TGTGCCAGCAGCTTAGTCGGACCGGGGATCAACACCATATATTTT.

As for this clone: The same CDR3 also results from other DNA sequences found in this sample. The V gene is TRBV27, the J gene TRBJ2-7, with 8 bases lining up with TRBD1. There are 16 residues in the CDR3. V trimming: 0 bases; J trimming: 2 bases; junction bases outside the gene matches: 6. In germline, CDR1 is MNHEY, CDR2 SMNVEV (reference sequence). This chain's CDR3 is CASSLSPGTGTYEQYF. The CDR3 DNA is TGTGCCAGCAGTTTATCCCCCGGGACAGGAACCTACGAGCAGTACTTC.